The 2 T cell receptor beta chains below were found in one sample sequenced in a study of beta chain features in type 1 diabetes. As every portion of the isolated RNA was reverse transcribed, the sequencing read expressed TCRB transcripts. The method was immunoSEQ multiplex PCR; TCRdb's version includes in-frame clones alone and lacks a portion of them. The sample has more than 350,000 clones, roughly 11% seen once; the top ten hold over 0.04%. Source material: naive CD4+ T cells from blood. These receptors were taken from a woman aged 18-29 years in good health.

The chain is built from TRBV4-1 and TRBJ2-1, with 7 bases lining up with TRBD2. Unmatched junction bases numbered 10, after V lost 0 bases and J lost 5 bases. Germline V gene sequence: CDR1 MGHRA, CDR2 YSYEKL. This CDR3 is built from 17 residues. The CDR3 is CASSQDRWQGGNNEQFF. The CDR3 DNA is TGCGCCAGCAGCCAAGATAGGTGGCAGGGAGGGAACAATGAGCAGTTCTTC.

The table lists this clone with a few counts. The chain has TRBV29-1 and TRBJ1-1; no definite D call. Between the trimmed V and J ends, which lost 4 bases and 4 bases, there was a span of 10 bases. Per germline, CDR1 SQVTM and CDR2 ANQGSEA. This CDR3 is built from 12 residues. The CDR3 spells CSVALRGTEAFF. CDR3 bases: TGCAGCGTTGCTCTGCGGGGCACTGAAGCTTTCTTT.